Presented here are 15 T cell receptor beta chains from one specimen sequenced in a study of a mutant IDH1 vaccine in newly diagnosed glioma. The time point was: week 5, during vaccination. Each vaccine dose was 300 ug of mutant IDH1 20-mer peptide, with topical imiquimod. Their recognized antigens are unknown. Clones were sequenced by immunoSEQ multiplex PCR, and TCRdb holds only the in-frame ones, with some missing. The repertoire holds around 51,000 clones, with 78% as singletons. Sequencing used PBMCs, obtained from a glioma patient whose treatment included an IDH1 peptide vaccine. Receptor source: a woman in her forties with glioma.

This clone turned up a few times. The chain is built from TRBV10-2 and TRBJ1-5; TRBD1 matches at 8 bases. Germline V gene sequence: CDR1 WSHSY, CDR2 SAAADI. The CDR3 runs 14 residues. With 8 bases clipped from V and 0 bases from J, the junction kept 3 bases outside the gene matches. CDR3 region: CASWTGNSNQPQHF. The CDR3 nucleotides read TGCGCCAGCTGGACAGGGAATAGCAATCAGCCCCAGCATTTT.

The rearrangement links TRBV27 to TRBJ2-7; D unresolved. The CDR3 is 12 residues long. CDR1 is MNHEY, CDR2 SMNVEV, per germline (reference sequence). Trimming removed 5 bases from V and 2 bases from J, with 7 bases in between. CDR3 loop: CASSTSAYEQYF. Written as DNA, the CDR3 is TGTGCCAGCAGTACCTCCGCCTACGAGCAGTACTTC.

This chain joins TRBV6-1 and TRBJ1-5, with 7 bases lining up with TRBD1. This CDR3 spans 15 amino acids. Germline lookup yields CDR1 MNHNS and CDR2 SASEGT. With 4 bases clipped from V and 3 bases from J, the junction kept 6 bases outside the gene matches. As DNA, the CDR3 is TGTGCCAGCAGTGTAAGGGGGCCGGACAATCAGCCCCAGCATTTT. This translates into CASSVRGPDNQPQHF.

The rearrangement joins TRBV7-9 to TRBJ1-5; D remains ambiguous. Trimming cost V 1 base and J 6 bases, with 13 bases left between them. CDR1 and CDR2 from the germline V gene are SEHNR and FQNEAQ (reference sequence). This CDR3 is 15 amino acids long. The CDR3 loop reads CASSLGGSEFQPQHF. Written as DNA, the CDR3 is TGTGCCAGCAGCTTAGGGGGATCCGAATTTCAGCCCCAGCATTTT.

This chain joins TRBV5-1 and TRBJ1-4; 7 positions match TRBD1. V lost 0 bases to trimming and J lost 7 bases; unmatched junction nucleotides: 3. Germline CDR1 SGHRS, CDR2 YFSETQ. The CDR3 consists of 14 residues. CDR3: CASSLGRTGEKLFF. Here the CDR3 DNA reads TGCGCCAGCAGCTTGGGTAGGACAGGTGAAAAACTGTTTTTT.

The J gene is TRBJ2-1, the V gene TRBV5-4; TRBD2 matches at 10 bases. CDR3 length equals 17 residues. Germline V gene sequence: CDR1 SGHNT, CDR2 YYREEE (reference sequence). With 4 bases clipped from V and 6 bases from J, the junction kept 13 bases outside the gene matches. CDR3 protein: CASSPAPPGLASNEQFF. CDR3 DNA sequence: TGTGCCAGCAGCCCGGCTCCGCCGGGACTAGCGTCCAATGAGCAGTTCTTC.

This clone has more than one count but fewer than ten. CDR3 residues: CASSLFTGLANEKLFF. The CDR3 nucleotides are TGTGCCAGCAGCCTATTTACAGGGCTCGCTAATGAAAAACTGTTTTTT. The V and J genes are TRBV21-1 and TRBJ1-4; the table assigns TRBD1, which was not confirmed against the DNA. TRBV21-1 is listed as a pseudogene. This CDR3 spans 16 amino acids.

The rearrangement uses TRBV7-2 and TRBJ1-2; D is unresolved. The CDR3 is made up of 15 amino acids. Germline V gene sequence: CDR1 SGHTA, CDR2 FQGNSA. V was shortened by 3 bases and J by 4 bases, with 15 bases between the two germline ends. CDR3 amino acids: CASSLPDSQIYGYTF. CDR3 nucleotides: TGTGCCAGCAGCTTGCCAGACTCGCAGATCTATGGCTACACCTTC.

Written as DNA, the CDR3 is TGTGCCACCACGGGGTCTCTGAGCTCCTATAATTCACCCCTCCACTTT. Amino acid sequence: CATTGSLSSYNSPLHF. V usage is TRBV2 and J usage is TRBJ1-6; D is undetermined. V was clipped by 10 bases and J by 0 bases, with 16 bases between them. Germline CDR1 reads SNHLY; CDR2 reads FYNNEI. CDR3 length equals 16 residues.

A word on this clone: Other nucleotide sequences in the sample specify the same CDR3. The V and J genes are TRBV29-1 and TRBJ1-2, with 7 positions matching TRBD1. The trim removed 5 bases at V and 3 bases at J, leaving 3 bases unmatched. Per germline, CDR1 SQVTM and CDR2 ANQGSEA. There are 12 residues in the CDR3. In DNA form, the CDR3 reads TGCAGCGTTCGACAGGGAGACTATGGCTACACCTTC. Translated, it gives CSVRQGDYGYTF.

The chain joins TRBV2 to TRBJ1-5, with 7 bases identical to TRBD1. Trimming removed 6 bases from V and 5 bases from J; junction bases left unmatched: 10. CDR3 length equals 15 residues. CDR1 SNHLY and CDR2 FYNNEI come from the germline V gene. Here the CDR3 reads CASRATGVTDQPQHF. The CDR3 DNA reads as TGTGCCAGCAGGGCAACAGGGGTGACGGATCAGCCCCAGCATTTT.

The V gene is TRBV7-6, the J gene TRBJ2-1; 10 bases match TRBD2. CDR3 length equals 16 residues. V shed 4 bases and J 8 bases; nucleotides not matched to a gene: 11. Germline V lookup: CDR1 SGHVS, CDR2 FNYEAQ. In nucleotides, the CDR3 is TGTGCCAGCAGCTCCAGCGGAGCGGGGGGGCTCTATGAGCAGTTCTTC. This codes for CASSSSGAGGLYEQFF. Full variable domain (remainder filled in from reference TRBV7-6 and TRBJ2-1): GAGVSQSPRYKVTKRGQDVALRCDPISGHVSLYWYRQALGQGPEFLTYFNYEAQQDKSGLPNDRFSAERPEGSISTLTIQRTEQRDSAMYRCASSSSGAGGLYEQFFGPGTRLTVL.

The V call is TRBV4-1, the J call TRBJ1-6; D remains unclear. CDR1 MGHRA and CDR2 YSYEKL come from the germline V gene. The CDR3 has 16 amino acids. V lost 0 bases to trimming and J lost 1 base, with 7 bases between them. CDR3 region: CASSQDVHSYNSPLHF. The CDR3 region has the DNA TGCGCCAGCAGCCAAGATGTCCATTCCTATAATTCACCCCTCCACTTT.

This rearrangement joins TRBV11-2 to TRBJ2-7; D is unclear. This CDR3 spans 14 amino acids. Trimming stripped 2 bases from V and 2 bases from J, with 10 bases between. Germline CDR1 is SGHAT and CDR2 is FQNNGV. The CDR3 is CASSLWVLAYEQYF. As DNA, the CDR3 is TGTGCCAGCAGCTTATGGGTACTCGCCTACGAGCAGTACTTC. Full variable domain (missing parts from reference TRBV11-2 and TRBJ2-7): EAGVAQSPRYKIIEKRQSVAFWCNPISGHATLYWYQQILGQGPKLLIQFQNNGVVDDSQLPKDRFSAERLKGVDSTLKIQPAKLEDSAVYLCASSLWVLAYEQYFGPGTRLTVT.

This clone has a handful of counts. This CDR3 is CASSIDGPSGIDNEQFF. CDR3 sequence (DNA): TGTGCCAGTAGTATAGATGGGCCTAGCGGGATTGACAATGAGCAGTTCTTC. This chain links TRBV19 with TRBJ2-1; 9 nucleotides match TRBD2. The CDR3 has 17 residues. Looked up from germline, CDR1 is LNHDA and CDR2 is SQIVND (reference sequence). With V trimmed by 0 bases and J by 5 bases, 8 bases remained unmatched.